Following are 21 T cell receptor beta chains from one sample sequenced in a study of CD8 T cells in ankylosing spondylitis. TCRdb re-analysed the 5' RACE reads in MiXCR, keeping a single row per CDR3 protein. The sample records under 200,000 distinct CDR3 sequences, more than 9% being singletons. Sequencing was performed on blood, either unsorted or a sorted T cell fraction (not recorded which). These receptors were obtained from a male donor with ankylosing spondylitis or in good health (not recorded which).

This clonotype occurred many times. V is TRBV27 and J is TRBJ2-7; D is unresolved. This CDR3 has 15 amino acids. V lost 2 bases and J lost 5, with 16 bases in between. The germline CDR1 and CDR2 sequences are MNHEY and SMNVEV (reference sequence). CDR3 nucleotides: TGTGCCAGCAGTTTAATTCTCGGGTCCCCTCACGAGCAGTACTTC. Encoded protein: CASSLILGSPHEQYF.

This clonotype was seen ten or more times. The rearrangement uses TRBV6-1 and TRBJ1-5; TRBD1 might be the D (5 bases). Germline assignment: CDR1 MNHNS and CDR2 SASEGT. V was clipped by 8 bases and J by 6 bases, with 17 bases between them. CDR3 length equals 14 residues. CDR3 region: CASSPQGMFQPQHF. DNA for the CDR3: TGTGCCAGCTCCCCCCAGGGTATGTTTCAGCCCCAGCATTTT.

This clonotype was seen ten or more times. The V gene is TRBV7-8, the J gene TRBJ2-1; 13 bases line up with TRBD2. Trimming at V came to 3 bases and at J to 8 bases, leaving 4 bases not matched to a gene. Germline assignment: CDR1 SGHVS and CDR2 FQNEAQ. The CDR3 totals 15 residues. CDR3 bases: TGTGCCAGCAGCTTTGGACTAGCGGGAGCCGATGAGCAGTTCTTC. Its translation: CASSFGLAGADEQFF.

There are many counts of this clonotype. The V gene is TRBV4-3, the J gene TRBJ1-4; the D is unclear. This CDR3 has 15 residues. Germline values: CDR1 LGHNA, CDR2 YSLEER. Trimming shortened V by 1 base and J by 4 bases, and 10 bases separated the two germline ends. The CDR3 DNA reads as TGCGCCAGCAGCCAAGTGGGGTCCCTTAATGAAAAACTGTTTTTT. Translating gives CASSQVGSLNEKLFF.

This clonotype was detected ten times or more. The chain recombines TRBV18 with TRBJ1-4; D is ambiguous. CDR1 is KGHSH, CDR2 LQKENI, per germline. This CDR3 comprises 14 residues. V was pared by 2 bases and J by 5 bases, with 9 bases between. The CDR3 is CASSPSQLNEKLFF. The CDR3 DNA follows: TGTGCCAGCTCACCATCGCAGCTCAATGAAAAACTGTTTTTT. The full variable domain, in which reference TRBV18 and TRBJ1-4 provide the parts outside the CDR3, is NAGVMQNPRHLVRRRGQEARLRCSPMKGHSHVYWYRQLPEEGLKFMVYLQKENIIDESGMPKERFSAEFPKEGPSILRIQQVVRGDSAAYFCASSPSQLNEKLFFGSGTQLSVL.

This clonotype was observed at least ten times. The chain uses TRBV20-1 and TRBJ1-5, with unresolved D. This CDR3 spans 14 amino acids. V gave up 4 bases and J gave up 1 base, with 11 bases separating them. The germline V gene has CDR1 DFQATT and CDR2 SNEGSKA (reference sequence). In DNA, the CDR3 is TGCAGTGCTATCGGGGAATGGAGCAATCAGCCCCAGCATTTT. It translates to CSAIGEWSNQPQHF.

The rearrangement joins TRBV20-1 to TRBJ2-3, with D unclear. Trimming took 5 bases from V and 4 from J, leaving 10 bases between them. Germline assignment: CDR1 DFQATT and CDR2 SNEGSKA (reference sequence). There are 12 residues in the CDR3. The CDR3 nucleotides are TGCAGTGCTGGGGATGGGGCAGATACGCAGTATTTT. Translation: CSAGDGADTQYF.

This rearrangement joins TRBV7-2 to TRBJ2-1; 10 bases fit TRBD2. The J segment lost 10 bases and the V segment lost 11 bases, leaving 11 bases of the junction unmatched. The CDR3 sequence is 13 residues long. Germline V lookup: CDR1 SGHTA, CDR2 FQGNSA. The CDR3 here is CASTSGVGGEQFF. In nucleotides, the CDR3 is TGTGCCTCAACTAGCGGGGTGGGGGGGGAGCAGTTCTTC.

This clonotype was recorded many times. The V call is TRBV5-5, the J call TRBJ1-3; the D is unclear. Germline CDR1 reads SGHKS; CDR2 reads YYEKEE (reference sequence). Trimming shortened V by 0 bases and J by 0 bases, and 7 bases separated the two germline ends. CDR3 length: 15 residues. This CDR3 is CASSLEGSSGNTIYF. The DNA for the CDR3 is TGTGCCAGCAGCTTGGAAGGGAGCTCTGGAAACACCATATATTTT.

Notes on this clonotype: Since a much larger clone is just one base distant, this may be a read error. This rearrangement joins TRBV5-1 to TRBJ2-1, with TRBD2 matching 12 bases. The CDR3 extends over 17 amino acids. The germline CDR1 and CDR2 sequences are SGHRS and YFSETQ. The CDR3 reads CASSLNSLAGGLNGQFF. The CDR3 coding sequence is TGCGCCAGCAGCTTGAACTCTCTAGCGGGAGGGCTCAATGGGCAGTTCTTC. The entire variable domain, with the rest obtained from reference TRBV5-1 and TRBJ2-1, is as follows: KAGVTQTPRYLIKTRGQQVTLSCSPISGHRSVSWYQQTPGQGLQFLFEYFSETQRNKGNFPGRFSGRQFSNSRSEMNVSTLELGDSALYLCASSLNSLAGGLNGQFFGPGTRLTVL.

The CDR3 nucleotides read TGTGCCAGCAGTCCCAGGGTAGCGGGGGTGAATGAGCAGTTCTTC. This encodes CASSPRVAGVNEQFF. The rearrangement joins TRBV28 to TRBJ2-1; 9 positions match TRBD2. Germline V gene lookup returns CDR1 MDHEN and CDR2 SYDVKM. V shed 5 bases and J 7 bases; nucleotides not matched to a gene: 9. CDR3 length: 15 residues. The full variable domain, completed using reference TRBV28 and TRBJ2-1, is DVKVTQSSRYLVKRTGEKVFLECVQDMDHENMFWYRQDPGLGLRLIYFSYDVKMKEKGDIPEGYSVSREKKERFSLILESASTNQTSMYLCASSPRVAGVNEQFFGPGTRLTVL.

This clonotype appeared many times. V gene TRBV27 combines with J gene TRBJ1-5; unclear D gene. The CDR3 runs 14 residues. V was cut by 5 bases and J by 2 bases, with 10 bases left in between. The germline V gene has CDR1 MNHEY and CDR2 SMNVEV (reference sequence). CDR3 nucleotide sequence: TGTGCCAGCAGTCCCACGTGGGGCAATCAGCCCCAGCATTTT. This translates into CASSPTWGNQPQHF.

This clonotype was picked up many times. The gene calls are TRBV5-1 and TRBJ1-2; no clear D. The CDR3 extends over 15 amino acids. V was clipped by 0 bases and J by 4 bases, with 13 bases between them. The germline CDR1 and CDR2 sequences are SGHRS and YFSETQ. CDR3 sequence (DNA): TGCGCCAGCAGCTTGGCGGAGGGCCGGGGCTATGGCTACACCTTC. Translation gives CASSLAEGRGYGYTF.

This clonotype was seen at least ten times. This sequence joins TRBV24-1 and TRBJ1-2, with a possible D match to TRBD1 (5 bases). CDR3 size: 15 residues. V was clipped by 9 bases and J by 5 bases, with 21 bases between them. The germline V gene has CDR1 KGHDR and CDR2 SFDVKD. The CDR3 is CATRIRRGTWYGYTF. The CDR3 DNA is TGTGCCACCCGAATACGACGGGGCACTTGGTATGGCTACACCTTC.

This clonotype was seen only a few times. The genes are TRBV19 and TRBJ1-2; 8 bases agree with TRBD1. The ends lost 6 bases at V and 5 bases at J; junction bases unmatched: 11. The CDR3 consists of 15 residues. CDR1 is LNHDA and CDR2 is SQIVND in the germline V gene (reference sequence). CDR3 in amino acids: CASSMRGQGGYGYTF. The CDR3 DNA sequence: TGTGCCAGTAGCATGCGTGGACAGGGCGGATATGGCTACACCTTC.

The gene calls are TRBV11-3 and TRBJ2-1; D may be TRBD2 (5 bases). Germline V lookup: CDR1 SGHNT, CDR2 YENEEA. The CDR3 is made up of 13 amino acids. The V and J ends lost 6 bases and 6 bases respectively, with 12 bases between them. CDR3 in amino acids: CASSTSSVNEQFF. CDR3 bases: TGTGCCAGCAGTACTAGTTCCGTCAATGAGCAGTTCTTC.

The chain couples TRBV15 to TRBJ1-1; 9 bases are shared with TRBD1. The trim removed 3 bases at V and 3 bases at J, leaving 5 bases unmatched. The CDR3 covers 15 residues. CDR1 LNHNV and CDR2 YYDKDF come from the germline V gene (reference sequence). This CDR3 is CATSRGTGPDTEAFF. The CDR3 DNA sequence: TGTGCCACCAGCAGGGGGACAGGGCCGGACACTGAAGCTTTCTTT. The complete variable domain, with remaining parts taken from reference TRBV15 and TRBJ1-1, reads DAMVIQNPRYQVTQFGKPVTLSCSQTLNHNVMYWYQQKSSQAPKLLFHYYDKDFNNEADTPDNFQSRRPNTSFCFLDIRSPGLGDTAMYLCATSRGTGPDTEAFFGQGTRLTVV.

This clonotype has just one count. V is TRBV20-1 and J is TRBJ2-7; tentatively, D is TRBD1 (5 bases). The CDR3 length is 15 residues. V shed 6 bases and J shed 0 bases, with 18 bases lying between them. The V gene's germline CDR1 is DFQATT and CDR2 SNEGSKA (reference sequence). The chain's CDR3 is CSALDARADSYEQYF. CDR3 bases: TGCAGTGCCTTAGATGCCAGGGCCGACTCCTACGAGCAGTACTTC.

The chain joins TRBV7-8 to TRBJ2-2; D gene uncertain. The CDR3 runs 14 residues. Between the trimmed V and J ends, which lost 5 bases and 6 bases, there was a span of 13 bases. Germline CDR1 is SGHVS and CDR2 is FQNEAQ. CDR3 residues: CASSTHLRSGELFF. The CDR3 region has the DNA TGTGCCAGCAGCACTCACCTTCGCTCCGGGGAGCTGTTTTTT. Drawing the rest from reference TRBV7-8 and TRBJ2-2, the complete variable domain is GAGVSQSPRYKVAKRGQDVALRCDPISGHVSLFWYQQALGQGPEFLTYFQNEAQLDKSGLPSDRFFAERPEGSVSTLKIQRTQQEDSAVYLCASSTHLRSGELFFGEGSRLTVL.

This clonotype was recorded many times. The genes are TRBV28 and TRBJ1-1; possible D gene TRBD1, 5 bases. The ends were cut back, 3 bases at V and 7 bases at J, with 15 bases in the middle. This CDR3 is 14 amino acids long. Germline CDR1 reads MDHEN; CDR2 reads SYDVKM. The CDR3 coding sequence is TGTGCCAGCAGTTTGGACCCTTCTGGGGGTGAAGCTTTCTTT. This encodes CASSLDPSGGEAFF.

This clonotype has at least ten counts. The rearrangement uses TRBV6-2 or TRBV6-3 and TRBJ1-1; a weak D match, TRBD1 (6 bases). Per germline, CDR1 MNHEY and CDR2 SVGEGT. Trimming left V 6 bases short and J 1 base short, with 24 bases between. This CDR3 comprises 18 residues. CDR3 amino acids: CASSQSTGQLVGNTEAFF. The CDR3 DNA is TGTGCCAGCAGCCAAAGCACAGGACAGCTCGTGGGGAACACTGAAGCTTTCTTT.